This T cell receptor (beta chain) was obtained from a study of fetal regulatory T cell absence and autoimmunity. Study information: Without clinical diabetes, IPEX patients showed exocrine pancreas autoimmunity. The study, taken as a whole, reports: Oligoclonal TCR enrichment in pancreas over cord blood reached over 90-fold for some clones. TRB gene family usage was broadly similar in cord blood and pancreas.

With regard to this clone: The antigen is unknown.

This was a survey-level run. TCRdb's table, derived via immunoSEQ multiplex PCR, lists solely in-frame clones and lacks some. The sample shows 85,000 to 100,000 clones, about 78% of them seen only once. CDR1 and CDR2 from the germline V gene are SGHAT and FQNNGV. Trimming removed 1 base at V and 7 bases at J, with 14 bases between. This CDR3 is built from 16 residues. Sequenced: pancreas tissue. The receptor's source is a male donor with IPEX syndrome. The chain combines TRBV11-2 with TRBJ1-6; D unresolved. This chain's CDR3 is CASSLVEERSNSPLHF. In DNA, the CDR3 is TGTGCCAGCAGCTTAGTAGAGGAACGGTCAAATTCACCCCTCCACTTT.